The 14 T cell receptor beta chains below were found in one sample sequenced in a study of blood T cell repertoires in COVID-19. The data were produced by immunoSEQ multiplex PCR, yet TCRdb's version contains in-frame clones alone and is incomplete. The sample includes 45,000 to 70,000 clones, around 80% of them seen just once. What was sequenced was peripheral blood. These receptors originate from a woman aged 60-75 years with acute or convalescent COVID-19.

The chain joins TRBV7-3 to TRBJ1-1; possible D gene TRBD1, 5 bases. Germline CDR1 is SGHTA and CDR2 is FQGTGA. The CDR3 spans 16 residues. The germline V and J ends were trimmed by 1 base and 0 bases, with 12 bases remaining between them. The CDR3 is CASSLNGAGMNTEAFF. CDR3 coding DNA: TGTGCCAGCAGCTTAAATGGGGCAGGGATGAACACTGAAGCTTTCTTT.

Details on this clone: Other DNA sequences from this sample encode an identical CDR3 as well. The chain uses TRBV2 and TRBJ1-2; D perhaps matches TRBD1 (5 bases). CDR1 and CDR2 from the germline V gene are SNHLY and FYNNEI. The CDR3 length is 13 residues. The V end was cut by 6 bases, the J end by 5 bases, with 13 bases between. CDR3 sequence: CASRGQGIYGYTF. The CDR3 nucleotides are TGTGCCAGCAGGGGCCAGGGCATTTATGGCTACACCTTC.

The chain combines TRBV29-1 with TRBJ1-2; 7 bases align to TRBD1. The CDR3 is 14 residues long. The germline CDR1 and CDR2 sequences are SQVTM and ANQGSEA. V dropped 8 bases and J dropped 4; count of bases not matched to a gene: 13. The CDR3 DNA sequence: TGCAGCCAGAAGGGACAGTATGCTGTCTATGGCTACACCTTC. The encoded protein is CSQKGQYAVYGYTF.

For the CDR3, the DNA is TGTGCCAGCAGCGTGAGTCCGGGGGAAGAGACCCAGTACTTC. This encodes CASSVSPGEETQYF. V usage is TRBV9 and J usage is TRBJ2-5, with a weak D call TRBD2 (6 bases). Germline assignment: CDR1 SGDLS and CDR2 YYNGEE. This CDR3 contains 14 residues. Trimming left V 2 bases short and J 3 bases short, with 11 bases between.

The chain combines TRBV12-3 or TRBV12-4 with TRBJ1-1; no definite D call. V gave up 3 bases and J gave up 1 base, with 6 bases separating them. CDR3 length: 13 amino acids. This CDR3 is CASSFLWNTEAFF. The CDR3 DNA sequence: TGTGCCAGCAGTTTTCTGTGGAACACTGAAGCTTTCTTT.

V is TRBV5-1 and J is TRBJ2-7, with 7 bases that match TRBD1. This CDR3 comprises 14 residues. After removal of 4 bases from V and 0 bases from J, the junction contained 4 bases not matched to a gene. CDR1 is SGHRS, CDR2 YFSETQ, per germline. As DNA, the CDR3 is TGCGCCAGCAGCGAGAGGGACAGCTCCTACGAGCAGTACTTC. Its protein is CASSERDSSYEQYF.

The chain has TRBV5-1 and TRBJ1-2; the D is unclear. This CDR3 is 16 amino acids long. The V and J ends lost 0 bases and 0 bases respectively, with 12 bases between them. CDR1 is SGHRS and CDR2 is YFSETQ in the germline V gene. The CDR3 loop is CASSLDGARSNYGYTF. CDR3 sequence (DNA): TGCGCCAGCAGCTTGGATGGTGCGCGGTCTAACTATGGCTACACCTTC.

This chain connects TRBV5-4 to TRBJ2-3; no firm D call. V lost 1 base to trimming and J lost 9 bases, with 15 bases between them. CDR3 length equals 14 residues. Germline assignment: CDR1 SGHNT and CDR2 YYREEE (reference sequence). The CDR3 DNA sequence: TGTGCCAGCAGCTTGATTGACGACCCCGGGACGCAGTATTTT. Protein: CASSLIDDPGTQYF.

The chain combines TRBV27 with TRBJ2-7, with 10 bases lining up with TRBD2. With V trimmed by 8 bases and J by 4 bases, 8 bases remained unmatched. Germline CDR1 MNHEY, CDR2 SMNVEV (reference sequence). The CDR3 sequence is 14 residues long. The chain's CDR3 is CASAGLAGAYEQYF. CDR3 DNA sequence: TGTGCCAGCGCCGGGCTAGCGGGGGCTTACGAGCAGTACTTC.

V usage is TRBV14 and J usage is TRBJ1-2, with TRBD1 as a possible D gene (6 bases). The germline V gene has CDR1 SGHDN and CDR2 FVKESK. V lost 3 bases to trimming and J lost 8 bases, with 16 bases between them. The CDR3 contains 14 residues. CDR3 protein: CASSQNSGTWGYTF. For the CDR3, the DNA is TGTGCCAGCAGCCAGAACTCCGGGACATGGGGCTACACCTTC.

This clone was seen more than once but under ten times. The gene calls are TRBV29-1 and TRBJ2-1; 11 bases map to TRBD2. Germline V CDR1 and CDR2: SQVTM, ANQGSEA. The CDR3 is 15 amino acids. V lost 0 bases and J lost 7; bases outside the gene matches: 5. The CDR3 bases are TGCAGCGTTGAAGAAGGGACTAGCGGCCAAAATGAGCAGTTCTTC. Translating it yields CSVEEGTSGQNEQFF.

The chain employs TRBV30 and TRBJ1-2, with unresolved D. Trimming took off 0 bases at V and 5 bases at J, with 7 bases between the two ends. This CDR3 has 12 residues. Looked up from germline, CDR1 is GTSNPN and CDR2 is SVGIG (reference sequence). The CDR3 region is CAWSVYTYGYTF. The CDR3, as DNA: TGTGCCTGGAGTGTATACACGTATGGCTACACCTTC.

Here the CDR3 reads CASSDTQETQYF. CDR3 nucleotides: TGCGCCAGTAGCGATACCCAGGAGACCCAGTACTTC. The chain is built from TRBV10-2 and TRBJ2-5, with D perhaps TRBD2 (5 bases). The CDR3 is 12 amino acids. Trimming shortened V by 9 bases and J by 5 bases, and 13 bases separated the two germline ends. The germline V gene encodes CDR1 WSHSY and CDR2 SAAADI.

This chain uses TRBV3-1 (or the pseudogene TRBV3-2) with TRBJ2-1; 11 positions agree with TRBD2. Germline CDR1 and CDR2: LGHDT and YNNKEL (reference sequence). The ends lost 3 bases at V and 6 bases at J; junction bases unmatched: 7. This CDR3 contains 16 residues. This CDR3 is CASSHHSGGASNEQFF. The DNA for the CDR3 is TGTGCCAGCAGCCACCATAGCGGGGGGGCATCCAATGAGCAGTTCTTC.